Below are 2 T cell receptor beta chains sequenced from a single sample in a study of T cell responses to AZD1222 COVID-19 vaccine. Profiled with immunoSEQ multiplex PCR; TCRdb holds only in-frame clones, not every one. The table shows 130,000 or so clones, with 93% occurring only once. The sequenced sample was peripheral blood, obtained on day 0 of MenACWY control vaccination. These receptors were taken from an adult in good health.

This clone was seen just once. The chain links TRBV2 to TRBJ1-1, with a weak D call TRBD1 (5 bases). With 7 bases removed from V and 4 bases from J, the gap between germline ends came to 16 bases. The CDR3 consists of 14 residues. Germline V CDR1 and CDR2: SNHLY, FYNNEI. The DNA for the CDR3 is TGTGCCAGCAAGGGCAGGGTAGGAGCCACTGAAGCTTTCTTT. Translated: CASKGRVGATEAFF.

The rearrangement uses TRBV13 and TRBJ1-5; D is undetermined. V shed 0 bases and J shed 7 bases, with 13 bases lying between them. The germline gives CDR1 PRHDT, CDR2 FYEKMQ (reference sequence). The CDR3 runs to 15 residues. CDR3 amino acids: CASSLGIRARQPQHF. CDR3 in DNA: TGTGCCAGCAGCTTAGGGATAAGGGCTCGGCAGCCCCAGCATTTT.